Listed here are 30 T cell receptor beta chains from one sample, sequenced in a study of cytomegalovirus exposure and HLA in healthy donors. PCR primers comprised 60 Vbeta and 13 Jbeta primers. Clones were sequenced by immunoSEQ multiplex PCR, and TCRdb holds only the in-frame ones, with some missing. This sample has about 67,000 clones, with about 70% found just once. The sequencing sample was made of PBMCs. All receptors derive from a woman aged 25-40 years in good health and CMV-seronegative.

CDR3 residues: CASSHRVYSPLHF. The CDR3, as DNA: TGTGCCAGCAGCCACAGGGTGTATTCACCCCTCCACTTT. The chain combines TRBV27 with TRBJ1-6; possible D gene TRBD1, 6 bases. Between the trimmed V and J ends, which lost 6 bases and 8 bases, there was a span of 11 bases. The CDR3 covers 13 residues. Per germline, CDR1 MNHEY and CDR2 SMNVEV (reference sequence).

This chain uses TRBV9 with TRBJ1-2; D unclear. This CDR3 is built from 14 residues. V was clipped by 4 bases and J by 0 bases, with 10 bases between them. In germline, CDR1 is SGDLS, CDR2 YYNGEE. This CDR3 is CASSPGNTNYGYTF. CDR3 sequence (DNA): TGTGCCAGCAGCCCCGGGAATACTAACTATGGCTACACCTTC.

This chain uses TRBV7-4 with TRBJ2-7, with D perhaps TRBD2 (5 bases). The V gene's germline CDR1 is SGHVT and CDR2 SQSDAQ. The CDR3 covers 19 residues. V was trimmed by 5 bases and J by 1 base, leaving 27 bases between them. The CDR3 DNA sequence: TGTGCCAGCAGCCACGCCTGGATTCACGGGGATTGTGATTCCTACGAGCAGTACTTC. Its translation: CASSHAWIHGDCDSYEQYF.

V usage is TRBV5-6 and J usage is TRBJ1-2; a weak D match, TRBD1 (5 bases). Germline V lookup: CDR1 SGHDT, CDR2 YYEEEE. V was cut by 0 bases and J by 3 bases, with 18 bases left in between. The CDR3 is 17 amino acids. The CDR3 DNA reads TGTGCCAGCAGCTTGGTATCGCGCGTGGGGGGTGACTATGGCTACACCTTC. Its protein is CASSLVSRVGGDYGYTF.

The chain has TRBV6-5 and TRBJ1-2, with no clear D. Trimming shortened V by 2 bases and J by 7 bases, and 8 bases separated the two germline ends. This CDR3 contains 12 residues. Germline V gives CDR1 MNHEY, CDR2 SVGAGI. DNA of the CDR3: TGTGCCAGCAGTTACGGAGAGGGTGGCTACACCTTC. Its translation: CASSYGEGGYTF.

The CDR3: CASLPGQGYGYTF. CDR3 in DNA: TGTGCCAGTCTTCCGGGACAGGGGTATGGCTACACCTTC. The chain employs TRBV6-5 and TRBJ1-2; 10 bases agree with TRBD1. V shed 9 bases, J shed 5 bases, and the junction held 6 bases outside the gene matches. Germline V gives CDR1 MNHEY, CDR2 SVGAGI. CDR3 length equals 13 residues.

This clone was observed many times. This chain uses TRBV4-1 with TRBJ2-6; possible D gene TRBD1, 5 bases. This CDR3 has 15 amino acids. The V end was cut by 5 bases, the J end by 0 bases, with 8 bases between. Germline CDR1 MGHRA, CDR2 YSYEKL. For the CDR3, the DNA is TGCGCCAGCAGCTTGGACAACTCTGGGGCCAACGTCCTGACTTTC. It is translated as CASSLDNSGANVLTF.

The chain has TRBV5-4 and TRBJ1-1, with D perhaps TRBD1 (6 bases). Trimming removed 4 bases at V and 2 bases at J, with 12 bases between. Germline V gives CDR1 SGHNT, CDR2 YYREEE (reference sequence). The CDR3 runs to 14 residues. For the CDR3, the DNA is TGTGCCAGCAGCCCCGGACAGAGTAACACTGAAGCTTTCTTT. Its protein product is CASSPGQSNTEAFF.

The chain has TRBV4-2 and TRBJ1-1; maybe TRBD1 (6 bases). CDR3 length: 16 residues. V was pared by 2 bases and J by 1 base, with 14 bases between. Looked up from germline, CDR1 is LGHNA and CDR2 is YNFKEQ. CDR3 bases: TGTGCCAGCAGCCAACGGATCAGGGGCAGGAACACTGAAGCTTTCTTT. Amino acid sequence: CASSQRIRGRNTEAFF.

This clone was seen only a few times. This chain uses TRBV5-6 with TRBJ1-1, with 7 bases fitting TRBD1. The trim removed 4 bases at V and 5 bases at J, leaving 8 bases unmatched. The CDR3 contains 14 residues. Germline V lookup: CDR1 SGHDT, CDR2 YYEEEE. CDR3 sequence: CASSPYRGATEAFF. The CDR3 bases are TGTGCCAGCAGCCCCTACAGGGGAGCGACTGAAGCTTTCTTT.

The CDR3, as DNA: TGTGCCAGCAGCGTAGGTCGCGGGGGTAGAGATACGCAGTATTTT. Protein: CASSVGRGGRDTQYF. J is TRBJ2-3 and V is TRBV9; 7 bases align to TRBD2. The CDR3 sequence is 15 residues long. The V gene's germline CDR1 is SGDLS and CDR2 YYNGEE. The trim removed 0 bases at V and 5 bases at J, leaving 6 bases unmatched.

This clone was observed a handful of times. This rearrangement joins TRBV19 to TRBJ1-2, with 7 nucleotides matching TRBD1. The germline V gene has CDR1 LNHDA and CDR2 SQIVND (reference sequence). The V gene end was trimmed by 0 bases and the J gene end by 2 bases; junction bases not matched to a gene: 12. This CDR3 region has 18 residues. CDR3 bases: TGTGCCAGTAGTATAGATGGCTCTTGGACAGGTTCGAACTATGGCTACACCTTC. It yields the protein CASSIDGSWTGSNYGYTF. Filled out from reference TRBV19 and TRBJ1-2, the complete variable domain reads DGGITQSPKYLFRKEGQNVTLSCEQNLNHDAMYWYRQDPGQGLRLIYYSQIVNDFQKGDIAEGYSVSREKKESFPLTVTSAQKNPTAFYLCASSIDGSWTGSNYGYTFGSGTRLTVV.

This clone came up a few times. This sequence joins TRBV28 and TRBJ1-5, with 9 bases lining up with TRBD1. The CDR3 is 18 amino acids. V trimming: 4 bases; J trimming: 6 bases; junction bases outside the gene matches: 16. Per the germline V gene, CDR1 is MDHEN and CDR2 is SYDVKM. The CDR3 loop is CASSSQRTGEVLGQPQHF. CDR3 coding DNA: TGTGCCAGCAGTTCCCAACGGACAGGGGAGGTCCTAGGTCAGCCCCAGCATTTT. Full variable domain (missing parts from reference TRBV28 and TRBJ1-5): DVKVTQSSRYLVKRTGEKVFLECVQDMDHENMFWYRQDPGLGLRLIYFSYDVKMKEKGDIPEGYSVSREKKERFSLILESASTNQTSMYLCASSSQRTGEVLGQPQHFGDGTRLSIL.

This clone was detected a few times. The chain recombines TRBV29-1 with TRBJ1-1; 7 positions agree with TRBD1. V was clipped by 7 bases and J by 4 bases; unmatched bases: 3. Germline assignment: CDR1 SQVTM and CDR2 ANQGSEA. This CDR3 is 11 amino acids long. The CDR3 nucleotides read TGCAGCGGGGGACAGATCACTGAAGCTTTCTTT. Protein product: CSGGQITEAFF.

V is TRBV5-6 and J is TRBJ2-1; 8 bases fit TRBD2. The CDR3 contains 15 residues. Germline trimming cut 0 bases from V and 5 bases from J; bases unmatched to any gene: 4. Germline lookup yields CDR1 SGHDT and CDR2 YYEEEE. CDR3 region: CASSLGGGTDNEQFF. The CDR3 nucleotides read TGTGCCAGCAGCTTGGGCGGGGGGACTGACAATGAGCAGTTCTTC.

The chain links TRBV4-3 to TRBJ1-2, with D possibly matching TRBD1 (5 bases). Germline loops: CDR1 LGHNA, CDR2 YSLEER. Trimming stripped 0 bases from V and 4 bases from J, with 15 bases between. The CDR3 extends over 16 amino acids. CDR3 protein: CASSQDSAGPGYGYTF. The CDR3 coding sequence is TGCGCCAGCAGCCAAGATTCCGCAGGGCCTGGCTATGGCTACACCTTC.

The V call is TRBV5-1, the J call TRBJ1-2, with 8 bases lining up with TRBD1. The V and J ends lost 4 bases and 8 bases, in that order; junction bases with no gene match: 7. The CDR3 length is 13 residues. In germline, CDR1 is SGHRS, CDR2 YFSETQ. The CDR3 nucleotides are TGCGCCAGCAGCGGAGACAGGGGATGGGGCTACACCTTC. Its protein is CASSGDRGWGYTF.

CDR3 amino acids: CASSSLTGRNTEAFF. CDR3 DNA: TGCGCCAGCAGCTCCCTGACAGGGCGGAACACTGAAGCTTTCTTT. The J gene is TRBJ1-1, the V gene TRBV5-1; 7 bases are a match to TRBD1. Germline trimming cut 3 bases from V and 1 base from J; bases unmatched to any gene: 6. CDR1 SGHRS and CDR2 YFSETQ come from the germline V gene. The CDR3 sequence is 15 residues long.

The V gene is TRBV11-2, the J gene TRBJ2-1; 9 bases map to TRBD2. The CDR3 runs 16 residues. The ends lost 1 base at V and 4 bases at J; junction bases unmatched: 5. CDR1 is SGHAT, CDR2 FQNNGV, per germline. In DNA form, the CDR3 reads TGTGCCAGCAGCTTAGGGGCGGGGGGGCTATACAATGAGCAGTTCTTC. It yields the protein CASSLGAGGLYNEQFF.

This clone was recorded a few times. The J gene is TRBJ2-3, the V gene TRBV7-3; 7 nucleotides line up with TRBD2. This CDR3 is 13 amino acids long. J gave up 1 base and V 5 bases, and 0 bases lay outside the gene matches. Germline CDR1 and CDR2: SGHTA and FQGTGA. CDR3 in DNA: TGTGCCAGCAGCGCGGGGGGCACAGATACGCAGTATTTT. The encoded protein is CASSAGGTDTQYF.

This chain connects TRBV21-1 to TRBJ1-1; TRBD1, the D gene given by the table, was not confirmed from the DNA. TRBV21-1 is noted as a pseudogene. The CDR3 runs to 15 residues. The CDR3 sequence is CASSTHLRERTEAFF. The CDR3 region has the DNA TGTGCCAGCAGCACACACCTCAGGGAACGCACTGAAGCTTTCTTT.

The chain's CDR3 is CATSRDVTDRGGELFF. In DNA, the CDR3 is TGTGCCACCAGCAGAGATGTTACGGACAGAGGCGGGGAGCTGTTTTTT. V and J are TRBV15 and TRBJ2-2, with D possibly being TRBD1 (6 bases). CDR3 length: 16 residues. Germline CDR1 and CDR2: LNHNV and YYDKDF (reference sequence). The V end lost 0 bases, the J end lost 7 bases, and 15 bases lay between the germline ends.

This clone came up once. The V and J genes are TRBV6-1 and TRBJ2-7; 8 bases fit TRBD2. Losses at the gene ends were 10 bases for V and 1 base for J; bases not matched to a gene: 12. The CDR3 is 15 amino acids. Germline CDR1 MNHNS, CDR2 SASEGT. The CDR3 reads CATTVTGGGSYEQYF. Written as DNA, the CDR3 is TGTGCCACCACCGTTACCGGGGGGGGATCCTACGAGCAGTACTTC.

In nucleotides, the CDR3 is TGTGCCACCTCCGTGGGACATAGCAATCAGCCCCAGCATTTT. This translates into CATSVGHSNQPQHF. The chain carries TRBV19 and TRBJ1-5; possibly TRBD1 for D (6 bases). Germline lookup yields CDR1 LNHDA and CDR2 SQIVND (reference sequence). The length of the CDR3 is 14 residues. V was clipped by 10 bases and J by 0 bases, with 13 bases between them. The entire variable domain, with the rest obtained from reference TRBV19 and TRBJ1-5, is as follows: DGGITQSPKYLFRKEGQNVTLSCEQNLNHDAMYWYRQDPGQGLRLIYYSQIVNDFQKGDIAEGYSVSREKKESFPLTVTSAQKNPTAFYLCATSVGHSNQPQHFGDGTRLSIL.

The gene calls are TRBV19 and TRBJ1-1, with D perhaps matching TRBD1 (6 bases). This CDR3 comprises 13 residues. The V gene lost 5 bases and the J gene lost 1 base, with 8 bases spanning the gap. Germline CDR1 LNHDA, CDR2 SQIVND (reference sequence). The CDR3 spells CASSQGRNTEAFF. CDR3 nucleotide sequence: TGTGCCAGTAGTCAGGGGAGGAACACTGAAGCTTTCTTT.

With regard to this clone: The junction departs from the called germline gene at one end, perhaps through a read error. CDR3 nucleotides: TGTGCCAGCGGCTTGCACAGGACAAACTATGGCTACACCTTC. This encodes CASGLHRTNYGYTF. The V call is TRBV5-4, the J call TRBJ1-2, with a weak D call TRBD1 (5 bases). The CDR3 runs 14 residues. Germline-derived CDR1 and CDR2 are SGHNT and YYREEE (reference sequence).

CDR3: CASSQATEKTAYEQYF. The CDR3 coding sequence is TGCGCCAGCAGCCAAGCCACAGAGAAGACGGCCTACGAGCAGTACTTC. The chain is built from TRBV4-1 and TRBJ2-7; D gene uncertain. Germline V CDR1 and CDR2: MGHRA, YSYEKL. With 1 base removed from V and 2 bases from J, the gap between germline ends came to 15 bases. The CDR3 totals 16 residues.

This clone was recorded only once. This chain links TRBV6-6 with TRBJ1-6; 8 bases line up with TRBD1. CDR1 and CDR2 (germline): MNHNY, SVGAGI (reference sequence). The CDR3 spans 11 residues. Losses at the gene ends were 9 bases for V and 12 bases for J; bases not matched to a gene: 4. CDR3 in amino acids: CASSQGGPLHF. CDR3 sequence (DNA): TGTGCCAGTTCACAGGGGGGACCCCTCCACTTT.

The chain has TRBV28 and TRBJ1-6; D perhaps matches TRBD1 (6 bases). From germline, CDR1 is MDHEN and CDR2 SYDVKM. The CDR3 is 14 residues long. With 2 bases removed from V and 8 bases from J, the gap between germline ends came to 10 bases. DNA of the CDR3: TGTGCCAGCAGTTTAGGACAGTTCGATTCACCCCTCCACTTT. Translating gives CASSLGQFDSPLHF.

The rearrangement links TRBV19 to TRBJ1-5, with TRBD1 matching over 7 bases. This CDR3 region has 14 residues. The trim removed 0 bases at V and 8 bases at J, leaving 4 bases unmatched. The germline CDR1 and CDR2 sequences are LNHDA and SQIVND (reference sequence). DNA for the CDR3: TGTGCCAGTAGTATAGATTCAGGGGGTAAGCCCCAGCATTTT. Protein: CASSIDSGGKPQHF.